The next 18 T cell receptor beta chains were all read from a single sample in a study of cytomegalovirus exposure and HLA in healthy donors. This PCR relied on a set of 60 Vbeta primers and 13 Jbeta primers. The repertoire was sequenced with immunoSEQ multiplex PCR; TCRdb's copy has only in-frame clones and lacks some. The sample holds 200,000 to 250,000 clones, roughly three quarters seen once. The source material was PBMCs. The receptor set was obtained from a middle-aged man in good health and CMV-seronegative.

This clone has just one count. The J gene is TRBJ2-1, the V gene TRBV27; TRBD2 matches 7 bases. CDR3 length equals 17 residues. Unmatched junction bases numbered 13, after V lost 7 bases and J lost 1 base. CDR1 is MNHEY and CDR2 is SMNVEV in the germline V gene (reference sequence). In DNA, the CDR3 is TGTGCCAGCACGGGCCTCACGCGGGGGAGATCCTACAATGAGCAGTTCTTC. Its translation: CASTGLTRGRSYNEQFF.

V usage is TRBV4-1 and J usage is TRBJ2-5; D might be TRBD2 (5 bases). The germline gives CDR1 MGHRA, CDR2 YSYEKL. The CDR3 covers 13 residues. V was shortened by 4 bases and J by 4 bases, with 10 bases between the two germline ends. The CDR3 DNA reads TGCGCCAGCAGCCTCTTGGCGGGAGAGACCCAGTACTTC. It codes for CASSLLAGETQYF.

The CDR3 sequence: CASSQRLSSGELFF. CDR3 nucleotide sequence: TGTGCCAGCAGCCAACGTTTGTCCTCCGGGGAGCTGTTTTTT. The chain uses TRBV4-2 and TRBJ2-2; D gene ambiguous. This CDR3 contains 14 residues. From germline, CDR1 is LGHNA and CDR2 YNFKEQ. V was pared by 2 bases and J by 6 bases, with 10 bases between.

This chain links TRBV7-3 with TRBJ2-5; D call uncertain. Germline CDR1 reads SGHTA; CDR2 reads FQGTGA. V lost 2 bases, J lost 5 bases, and 9 bases lay in between. The CDR3 runs to 13 residues. CDR3 residues: CASSLGPTETQYF. For the CDR3, the DNA is TGTGCCAGCAGCTTAGGGCCAACGGAGACCCAGTACTTC.

This clone was picked up one time. The chain employs TRBV18 and TRBJ1-2; unclear D gene. Germline-derived CDR1 and CDR2 are KGHSH and LQKENI. Trimming pared 3 bases from V and 3 bases from J, leaving 11 bases between. CDR3 length: 14 residues. The CDR3 reads CASSPSGLDYGYTF. CDR3 bases: TGTGCCAGCTCACCCTCTGGCCTCGACTATGGCTACACCTTC.

The chain couples TRBV19 to TRBJ1-6; 7 bases line up with TRBD1. V shed 6 bases, J shed 4 bases, and the junction held 3 bases outside the gene matches. The CDR3 is 14 residues long. Germline CDR1 is LNHDA and CDR2 is SQIVND (reference sequence). The CDR3 loop is CASSQQGYNSPLHF. In DNA, the CDR3 is TGTGCCAGTAGCCAACAGGGGTATAATTCACCCCTCCACTTT.

This sequence joins TRBV2 and TRBJ1-2; perhaps TRBD1 as D (5 bases). V was cut by 8 bases and J by 4 bases, with 14 bases left in between. CDR3 length equals 13 residues. Germline loops: CDR1 SNHLY, CDR2 FYNNEI. In DNA form, the CDR3 reads TGTGCCAGCTCGCAGGGTAGGAGCTATGGCTACACCTTC. Translating gives CASSQGRSYGYTF. The full variable domain, its missing parts supplied by reference TRBV2 and TRBJ1-2, is EPEVTQTPSHQVTQMGQEVILRCVPISNHLYFYWYRQILGQKVEFLVSFYNNEISEKSEIFDDQFSVERPDGSNFTLKIRSTKLEDSAMYFCASSQGRSYGYTFGSGTRLTVV.

V usage is TRBV28 and J usage is TRBJ2-1; 8 nucleotides align to TRBD2. Germline trimming cut 10 bases from V and 4 bases from J; bases unmatched to any gene: 15. The CDR3 runs 16 residues. CDR1 is MDHEN and CDR2 is SYDVKM in the germline V gene. CDR3 nucleotides: TGTGCCACCAACTGGTCTGGGAGCGGGAGATACAATGAGCAGTTCTTC. Protein product: CATNWSGSGRYNEQFF.

The chain joins TRBV7-2 to TRBJ2-7, with D possibly matching TRBD2 (6 bases). Trimming cost V 2 bases and J 1 base, with 15 bases left between them. From germline, CDR1 is SGHTA and CDR2 FQGNSA. The CDR3 runs to 16 residues. CDR3 sequence reads: CASSLIASVRSYEQYF. The CDR3 nucleotides read TGTGCCAGCAGCTTAATCGCTAGCGTACGATCCTACGAGCAGTACTTC.

This clone was counted only a few times. The chain links TRBV28 to TRBJ1-1; 10 bases map to TRBD1. V was clipped by 8 bases and J by 2 bases; unmatched bases: 8. The CDR3 is 15 amino acids. CDR1 and CDR2 (germline): MDHEN, SYDVKM. CDR3 loop: CASPSGTGANTEAFF. CDR3 DNA: TGTGCCAGCCCTTCCGGGACAGGGGCTAACACTGAAGCTTTCTTT.

Details on this clone: The identical CDR3 is also encoded by other nucleotide sequences in the sample. This chain uses TRBV28 with TRBJ2-7; 9 bases agree with TRBD1. The CDR3 loop spans 17 amino acids. J lost 3 bases, V lost 6 bases, and 15 bases had no gene match. In germline, CDR1 is MDHEN, CDR2 SYDVKM. The CDR3 is CASSLGGQGTFNYEQYF. The CDR3 nucleotides are TGTGCCAGCAGCCTGGGGGGACAGGGTACATTTAACTACGAGCAGTACTTC.

CDR3 amino acids: CASSYLGQGAYEQYF. In DNA form, the CDR3 reads TGTGCCAGCAGTTACCTTGGACAGGGGGCCTACGAGCAGTACTTC. The chain carries TRBV6-6 and TRBJ2-7; TRBD1 agrees at 10 bases. J lost 2 bases, V lost 2 bases, and 3 bases had no gene match. The CDR3 runs to 15 residues. Germline V gene sequence: CDR1 MNHNY, CDR2 SVGAGI (reference sequence).

The chain joins TRBV7-3 to TRBJ2-3; TRBD2 matches at 10 bases. Germline-derived CDR1 and CDR2 are SGHTA and FQGTGA. The CDR3 contains 15 residues. V shed 6 bases and J 2 bases; nucleotides not matched to a gene: 5. The CDR3 reads CASSTGTSDTDTQYF. CDR3 coding DNA: TGTGCCAGCAGTACCGGGACTAGCGACACAGATACGCAGTATTTT.

The genes are TRBV28 and TRBJ2-5, with D possibly being TRBD1 (6 bases). The end of the DNA fits TRBJ2-7 better, so the J call may be wrong. This CDR3 comprises 15 residues. From germline, CDR1 is MDHEN and CDR2 SYDVKM. This chain's CDR3 is CASSLVDRKTYEQYF. As DNA, the CDR3 is TGTGCCAGCAGTTTAGTAGACAGGAAGACCTACGAGCAGTACTTC.

The rearrangement links TRBV29-1 to TRBJ1-1; D uncertain. Trimming shortened V by 4 bases and J by 11 bases, and 11 bases separated the two germline ends. Germline CDR1 reads SQVTM; CDR2 reads ANQGSEA. The length of the CDR3 is 10 residues. This CDR3 reads CSVARSEAFF. The CDR3 coding sequence is TGCAGCGTTGCCAGGTCCGAGGCTTTCTTT.

The chain employs TRBV6-1 and TRBJ1-2, with a possible D match to TRBD1 (6 bases). The V end was cut by 7 bases, the J end by 4 bases, with 19 bases between. CDR1 is MNHNS, CDR2 SASEGT, per germline. CDR3 size: 15 residues. CDR3 region: CASTKLQGGIYGYTF. In nucleotides, the CDR3 is TGTGCCAGCACCAAGTTACAGGGAGGGATCTATGGCTACACCTTC.

The CDR3 DNA reads TGTGCCAGCAGCAACAAATTCGCGGGAGGGGCCAATGAGCAGTTCTTC. Residues: CASSNKFAGGANEQFF. The chain combines TRBV7-2 with TRBJ2-1, with 9 bases identical to TRBD2. V gave up 5 bases and J gave up 6 bases; unmatched junction bases: 11. The V gene's germline CDR1 is SGHTA and CDR2 FQGNSA. The CDR3 spans 16 residues.

The rearrangement joins TRBV28 to TRBJ2-3; no firm D call. V shed 10 bases and J shed 0 bases, with 8 bases lying between them. The germline gives CDR1 MDHEN, CDR2 SYDVKM. The CDR3 covers 12 residues. CDR3 amino acids: CATTASTDTQYF. The CDR3, as DNA: TGTGCCACTACAGCTAGCACAGATACGCAGTATTTT.